The 31 T cell receptor beta chains below were found in one sample sequenced in a study of ipilimumab plus nivolumab after autologous stem cell transplantation (dated by TCRdb to the early 2020s). The library was obtained by the immunoSEQ multiplex PCR assay. Not all clones reach the TCRdb copy of this immuneACCESS table, which keeps in-frame sequences only. Checked studies attribute under half of the gap to unresolved V genes and leave the rest unexplained. Within this sample are about 43,000 clones, with 88% of them counted one time only. In total, the top ten clones hold approximately 0.87% of the sample. This specimen consisted of PBMCs, obtained in a trial of ipilimumab plus nivolumab as post-transplant consolidation. The receptors derive from a male donor with multiple myeloma.

The CDR3 DNA reads TGCGCCAGCAGCCCAGTCGGAAGGGCGAACACTGAAGCTTTCTTT. This sequence encodes CASSPVGRANTEAFF. The J gene is TRBJ1-1, the V gene TRBV4-1; D unresolved. CDR1 is MGHRA and CDR2 is YSYEKL in the germline V gene. V dropped 4 bases and J dropped 1 base, with 13 bases sitting between them. CDR3 length equals 15 residues.

Only one count was recorded for this clone. The V gene is TRBV4-1, the J gene TRBJ2-7; D is uncertain. The CDR3 has 14 amino acids. V was pared by 0 bases and J by 2 bases, with 8 bases between. CDR1 is MGHRA and CDR2 is YSYEKL in the germline V gene. The CDR3 sequence: CASSQDQWAYEQYF. The CDR3 DNA is TGCGCCAGCAGCCAAGATCAATGGGCCTACGAGCAGTACTTC.

The chain uses TRBV5-4 and TRBJ2-5; 8 nucleotides match TRBD1. The germline V gene has CDR1 SGHNT and CDR2 YYREEE (reference sequence). The CDR3 spans 16 residues. V was clipped by 3 bases and J by 2 bases; unmatched bases: 9. The CDR3 loop reads CASSSGRDRTQETQYF. Here the CDR3 DNA reads TGTGCCAGCAGCTCTGGCCGGGACAGGACGCAAGAGACCCAGTACTTC.

The chain carries TRBV27 and TRBJ2-3; 12 bases line up with TRBD2. The CDR3 sequence is 18 residues long. Germline assignment: CDR1 MNHEY and CDR2 SMNVEV (reference sequence). Trimming cost V 3 bases and J 2 bases; bases outside gene matches: 9. As DNA, the CDR3 is TGTGCCAGCAGTTTTCGGGGGGGACTAGCGGGCTACACAGATACGCAGTATTTT. Translated: CASSFRGGLAGYTDTQYF.

This clone was detected once. The gene calls are TRBV14 and TRBJ2-5; unclear D gene. This CDR3 comprises 13 residues. The germline CDR1 and CDR2 sequences are SGHDN and FVKESK. V lost 3 bases and J lost 5, with 10 bases in between. The CDR3 loop reads CASSQVSRETQYF. Here the CDR3 DNA reads TGTGCCAGCAGCCAGGTGTCAAGGGAGACCCAGTACTTC.

This rearrangement joins TRBV9 to TRBJ2-1; D is ambiguous. The CDR3 covers 14 residues. Germline V gene sequence: CDR1 SGDLS, CDR2 YYNGEE. V was clipped by 0 bases and J by 3 bases, with 7 bases between them. For the CDR3, the DNA is TGTGCCAGCAGCGTAGGATCGGGCTACAATGAGCAGTTCTTC. It specifies CASSVGSGYNEQFF. The full variable domain, completed using reference TRBV9 and TRBJ2-1, is DSGVTQTPKHLITATGQRVTLRCSPRSGDLSVYWYQQSLDQGLQFLIQYYNGEERAKGNILERFSAQQFPDLHSELNLSSLELGDSALYFCASSVGSGYNEQFFGPGTRLTVL.

This chain joins TRBV27 and TRBJ1-2; D remains unclear. Trimming left V 6 bases short and J 3 bases short, with 14 bases between. Per the germline V gene, CDR1 is MNHEY and CDR2 is SMNVEV (reference sequence). The CDR3 length is 14 residues. The CDR3 DNA follows: TGTGCCAGCAGCCCAGACCGGATCGACTATGGCTACACCTTC. Protein: CASSPDRIDYGYTF.

The V gene is TRBV7-2, the J gene TRBJ2-1, with 7 bases that match TRBD2. Germline V CDR1 and CDR2: SGHTA, FQGNSA. J gave up 0 bases and V 2 bases, and 4 bases lay outside the gene matches. The CDR3 extends over 16 amino acids. For the CDR3, the DNA is TGTGCCAGCAGCTTAAACGGGGGGAGCTCCTACAATGAGCAGTTCTTC. It yields the protein CASSLNGGSSYNEQFF.

This chain uses TRBV5-1 with TRBJ2-7; no clear D. Germline loops: CDR1 SGHRS, CDR2 YFSETQ. Between the trimmed V and J ends, which lost 2 bases and 2 bases, there was a span of 8 bases. This CDR3 region has 13 residues. The CDR3 loop reads CASSLQYPYEQYF. CDR3 nucleotides: TGCGCCAGCAGCTTACAGTATCCCTACGAGCAGTACTTC.

The chain employs TRBV10-1 and TRBJ1-3; tentatively, D is TRBD1 (6 bases). CDR3 length equals 16 residues. Per the germline V gene, CDR1 is WNHNN and CDR2 is SYGVQD (reference sequence). Deletions cut 7 bases from V and 4 bases from J, with 20 bases between. This CDR3 is CASNQNHRVTGNTIYF. CDR3 DNA: TGCGCCAGCAACCAGAATCACAGGGTAACAGGAAACACCATATATTTT.

This clone has just a few counts. DNA of the CDR3: TGTGCCAGCAGCTTCGGCGGAAACAATCAGCCCCAGCATTTT. This sequence encodes CASSFGGNNQPQHF. The chain has TRBV7-8 and TRBJ1-5; unclear D gene. V was pared by 3 bases and J by 3 bases, with 9 bases between. This CDR3 has 14 amino acids. In germline, CDR1 is SGHVS, CDR2 FQNEAQ.

The chain recombines TRBV6-5 with TRBJ2-3; D is uncertain. The CDR3 has 16 amino acids. The germline gives CDR1 MNHEY, CDR2 SVGAGI. V dropped 0 bases and J dropped 4 bases, with 14 bases sitting between them. This chain's CDR3 is CASSYSTAFQSDTQYF. The DNA for the CDR3 is TGTGCCAGCAGTTACTCGACGGCTTTTCAATCAGATACGCAGTATTTT.

The chain employs TRBV19 and TRBJ1-3, with D possibly TRBD1 on 6 matching bases. The CDR3 runs to 15 residues. V was cut by 6 bases and J by 7 bases, with 19 bases left in between. Germline loops: CDR1 LNHDA, CDR2 SQIVND (reference sequence). The CDR3 nucleotides read TGTGCCAGTAGGAACTACAGGGATAATCGGAACACCATATATTTT. This gives the protein CASRNYRDNRNTIYF.

The chain has TRBV6-6 and TRBJ1-3; 8 nucleotides align to TRBD1. V shed 6 bases, J shed 3 bases, and the junction held 7 bases outside the gene matches. Germline values: CDR1 MNHNY, CDR2 SVGAGI (reference sequence). The CDR3 extends over 15 amino acids. CDR3: CASSSPGGRGNTIYF. The DNA for the CDR3 is TGTGCCAGCAGCTCCCCAGGGGGCCGTGGAAACACCATATATTTT.

About this clone itself: The same CDR3 also results from other DNA sequences found in this sample. This sequence joins TRBV6-5 and TRBJ1-6, with a possible D match to TRBD1 (6 bases). In germline, CDR1 is MNHEY, CDR2 SVGAGI. The CDR3 extends over 14 amino acids. The germline V and J ends were trimmed by 6 bases and 9 bases, with 15 bases remaining between them. CDR3 nucleotide sequence: TGTGCCAGCAGCCCCCAACAGGGAATTTCACCCCTCCACTTT. The encoded protein is CASSPQQGISPLHF.

The V gene is TRBV4-2, the J gene TRBJ1-1; 8 nucleotides align to TRBD1. The CDR3 is 17 residues long. The germline V gene encodes CDR1 LGHNA and CDR2 YNFKEQ. Germline trimming cut 3 bases from V and 2 bases from J; bases unmatched to any gene: 11. The CDR3 DNA reads TGTGCCAGCAGCCAGAACGACAGGGGAATAAGAAACACTGAAGCTTTCTTT. Translation gives CASSQNDRGIRNTEAFF.

The chain is built from TRBV28 and TRBJ1-5, with D unclear. Per germline, CDR1 MDHEN and CDR2 SYDVKM. Trimming removed 6 bases at V and 6 bases at J, with 15 bases between. The CDR3 is 14 residues long. As DNA, the CDR3 is TGTGCCAGCAGAGTCTCGGGAATTATTCAGCCCCAGCATTTT. As protein: CASRVSGIIQPQHF.

The chain joins TRBV6-6 to TRBJ2-5, with D uncertain. The V gene lost 7 bases and the J gene lost 4 bases, with 10 bases spanning the gap. CDR1 and CDR2 from the germline V gene are MNHNY and SVGAGI (reference sequence). CDR3 length: 12 residues. The DNA for the CDR3 is TGTGCCAGCACCGCTATGGGAGAGACCCAGTACTTC. Protein: CASTAMGETQYF.

This chain joins TRBV10-3 and TRBJ2-7, with TRBD1 matching over 8 bases. The CDR3 has 12 amino acids. Germline V CDR1 and CDR2: ENHRY, SYGVKD. V trimming: 9 bases; J trimming: 3 bases; junction bases outside the gene matches: 4. CDR3 DNA: TGTGCCATACAGGGGGGTGGCTACGAGCAGTACTTC. Translation gives CAIQGGGYEQYF.

As regards this clone: Sequence at one end of the junction differs from germline and may be a read error. This chain connects TRBV27 to TRBJ2-7; TRBD1 agrees at 8 bases. The CDR3 spans 16 residues. Per germline, CDR1 MNHEY and CDR2 SMNVEV (reference sequence). CDR3 amino acids: CASSLDRGTGTYGQYF. Here the CDR3 DNA reads TGTGCCAGCAGTTTAGATCGGGGGACAGGAACCTACGGGCAGTACTTC.

This CDR3 reads CASSITSASSSTDTQYF. For the CDR3, the DNA is TGTGCCAGTAGTATAACCTCGGCTAGCTCTAGCACAGATACGCAGTATTTT. The V gene is TRBV19, the J gene TRBJ2-3; maybe TRBD2 (5 bases). Germline V CDR1 and CDR2: LNHDA, SQIVND (reference sequence). With 2 bases removed from V and 0 bases from J, the gap between germline ends came to 15 bases. The CDR3 spans 17 residues.

The chain links TRBV28 to TRBJ2-7; 7 nucleotides line up with TRBD2. The V gene's germline CDR1 is MDHEN and CDR2 SYDVKM. V lost 6 bases to trimming and J lost 3 bases; unmatched junction nucleotides: 14. CDR3 length equals 16 residues. The CDR3 here is CASSPLRLAANYEQYF. The CDR3 DNA follows: TGTGCCAGCAGCCCCCTTAGGCTAGCGGCGAACTACGAGCAGTACTTC.

A single count supports this clone. V is TRBV19 and J is TRBJ1-4, with D possibly TRBD1 on 5 matching bases. Looked up from germline, CDR1 is LNHDA and CDR2 is SQIVND (reference sequence). V was pared by 9 bases and J by 8 bases, with 19 bases between. This CDR3 contains 14 residues. The CDR3 reads CASRVGLEGEKLFF. DNA of the CDR3: TGTGCCAGCCGAGTGGGACTCGAGGGCGAAAAACTGTTTTTT.

V usage is TRBV7-3 and J usage is TRBJ2-1; no definite D call. V was clipped by 4 bases and J by 0 bases, with 10 bases between them. The CDR3 contains 15 residues. From germline, CDR1 is SGHTA and CDR2 FQGTGA. The CDR3 is CASSSPSGSYNEQFF. Written as DNA, the CDR3 is TGTGCCAGCAGCTCCCCGAGTGGCTCCTACAATGAGCAGTTCTTC.

CDR3 DNA: TGTGCCAGTACCACAGGCCTAGCGGGATTTGGTGAGCAGTTCTTC. Its protein is CASTTGLAGFGEQFF. The chain recombines TRBV19 with TRBJ2-1, with 9 bases lining up with TRBD2. J lost 9 bases, V lost 7 bases, and 13 bases had no gene match. There are 15 residues in the CDR3. Germline V gene data show CDR1 as LNHDA and CDR2 as SQIVND (reference sequence).

The gene calls are TRBV5-1 and TRBJ1-2; D uncertain. The CDR3 spans 15 residues. Trimming shortened V by 4 bases and J by 1 base, and 14 bases separated the two germline ends. CDR1 SGHRS and CDR2 YFSETQ come from the germline V gene. For the CDR3, the DNA is TGCGCCAGCAGCCCCGGTTTTGCAGATAACTATGGCTACACCTTC. Protein sequence: CASSPGFADNYGYTF.

The rearrangement uses TRBV2 and TRBJ2-3, with unresolved D. Trimming cost V 6 bases and J 6 bases, with 7 bases left between them. In germline, CDR1 is SNHLY, CDR2 FYNNEI. The CDR3 contains 11 residues. The CDR3 DNA sequence: TGTGCCAGCAGCCCCCGCGATACGCAGTATTTT. It yields the protein CASSPRDTQYF.

As to this clone: A read error may produce the germline difference seen at one junction end. The genes are TRBV7-8 and TRBJ1-5, with D possibly matching TRBD1 (6 bases). The CDR3 extends over 16 amino acids. CDR1 and CDR2 from the germline V gene are SGHVS and FQNEAQ. CDR3 DNA: TGTGCCGGCAGCTCTAGGGGGGTGATGAGCAATCAGCCCCAGCATTTT. As protein: CAGSSRGVMSNQPQHF.

This clone was recorded only once. This chain connects TRBV5-1 to TRBJ2-1, with a tentative D call TRBD2 (7 bases). Trimming took off 4 bases at V and 8 bases at J, with 22 bases between the two ends. This CDR3 has 16 residues. Germline CDR1 SGHRS, CDR2 YFSETQ. The CDR3 protein is CASSPRWEGVNDEQFF. For the CDR3, the DNA is TGCGCCAGCAGCCCCCGGTGGGAGGGGGTGAACGATGAGCAGTTCTTC. The full variable domain, its missing parts supplied by reference TRBV5-1 and TRBJ2-1, is KAGVTQTPRYLIKTRGQQVTLSCSPISGHRSVSWYQQTPGQGLQFLFEYFSETQRNKGNFPGRFSGRQFSNSRSEMNVSTLELGDSALYLCASSPRWEGVNDEQFFGPGTRLTVL.

The chain joins TRBV5-6 to TRBJ2-7; 11 positions match TRBD2. Germline lookup yields CDR1 SGHDT and CDR2 YYEEEE. This CDR3 comprises 16 residues. The J segment lost 3 bases and the V segment lost 0 bases, leaving 5 bases of the junction unmatched. The CDR3 is CASSLETSGSFYEQYF. The DNA for the CDR3 is TGTGCCAGCAGCTTGGAAACTAGCGGGAGCTTCTACGAGCAGTACTTC.

This chain connects TRBV19 to TRBJ2-7; 10 bases fit TRBD2. The V gene's germline CDR1 is LNHDA and CDR2 SQIVND (reference sequence). CDR3 size: 14 residues. The junction had 6 bases not matched to a gene; V was cut back by 5 bases and J by 5 bases. CDR3 region: CASSRVAGGDEQYF. The DNA for the CDR3 is TGTGCCAGTAGTCGGGTAGCGGGAGGCGACGAGCAGTACTTC.